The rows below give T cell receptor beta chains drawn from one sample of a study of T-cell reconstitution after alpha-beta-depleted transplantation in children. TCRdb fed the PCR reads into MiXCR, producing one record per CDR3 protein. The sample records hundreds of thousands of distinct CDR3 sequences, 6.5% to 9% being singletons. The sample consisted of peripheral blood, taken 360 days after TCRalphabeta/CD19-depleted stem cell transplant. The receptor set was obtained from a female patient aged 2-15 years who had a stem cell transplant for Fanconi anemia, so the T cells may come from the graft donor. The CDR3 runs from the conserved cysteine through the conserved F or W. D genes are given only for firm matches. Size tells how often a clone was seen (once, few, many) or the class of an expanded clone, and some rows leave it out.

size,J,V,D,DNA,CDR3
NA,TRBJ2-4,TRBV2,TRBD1,TGTGCCAGCAGACCCGACAGGGTTCTTGACATTCAGTACTTC,CASRPDRVLDIQYF
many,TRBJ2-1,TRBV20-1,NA,TGCAGTGCTAGATCAGGGAGCGGCGCTTTTTACAATGAGCAGTTCTTC,CSARSGSGAFYNEQFF
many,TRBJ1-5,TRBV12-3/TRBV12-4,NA,TGTGCCAGCAGTTTAGGCCAGGGAGGTCAGCCCCAGCATTTT,CASSLGQGGQPQHF
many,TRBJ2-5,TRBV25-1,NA,TGTGCCAGCAGTGAGGTGAGACTCCAAGAGACCCAGTACTTC,CASSEVRLQETQYF
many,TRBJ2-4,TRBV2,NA,TGTGCCAGCAGAGTAGGGGGCATTCAGTACTTC,CASRVGGIQYF
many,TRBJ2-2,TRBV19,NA,TGTGCCAGCCGACAGGTGCGGACCGGGGAGCTGTTTTTT,CASRQVRTGELFF
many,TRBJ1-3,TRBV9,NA,TGTGCCAGCAGCGGGCGAGGGGCCGGAAACACCATATATTTT,CASSGRGAGNTIYF
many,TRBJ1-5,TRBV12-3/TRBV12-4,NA,TGTGCCAGCAGTCCTCTTCAGGGAGTGGATCAGCCCCAGCATTTT,CASSPLQGVDQPQHF
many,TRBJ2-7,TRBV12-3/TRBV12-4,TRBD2,TGTGCCAGCAGTTGGGGGGGACTAGCTCCCTACGAGCAGTACTTC,CASSWGGLAPYEQYF
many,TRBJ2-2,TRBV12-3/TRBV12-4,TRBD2,TGTGCCAGCAGTTTATTTCTGCGGGAGGGGACCGGGGAGCTGTTTTTT,CASSLFLREGTGELFF
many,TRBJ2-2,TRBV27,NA,TGTGCCAGCAGCTCAAGGACAGATAACACCGGGGAGCTGTTTTTT,CASSSRTDNTGELFF
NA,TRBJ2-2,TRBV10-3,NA,TGTGCCATCACCCCCACAAGGGCCAACACCGGGGAGCTGTTTTTT,CAITPTRANTGELFF
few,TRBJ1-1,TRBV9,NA,TGTGCCAGCAGCGCAGTCCACCAGAACACTGAAGCTTTCTTT,CASSAVHQNTEAFF
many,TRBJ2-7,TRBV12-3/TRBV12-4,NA,TGTGCCAGCAGTCGCCCCTCCTACGAGCAGTACTTC,CASSRPSYEQYF
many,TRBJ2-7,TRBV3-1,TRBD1,TGTGCCAGCAGCCGGGCCGGGACAGGAACCTACGAGCAGTACTTC,CASSRAGTGTYEQYF
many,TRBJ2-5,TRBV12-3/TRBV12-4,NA,TGTGCCAGCAGTTCCCCCCCACAAGAGACCCAGTACTTC,CASSSPPQETQYF
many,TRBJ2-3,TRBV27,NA,TGTGCCAGCAGCCGCCCAACGGATACGCAGTATTTT,CASSRPTDTQYF
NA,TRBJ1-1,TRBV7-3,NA,TGTGCCAGCAGCTTACTTAGGCCTGAAGCTTTCTTT,CASSLLRPEAFF
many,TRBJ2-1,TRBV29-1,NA,TGCAGCGTTGAAGATCCCCGCCTAATCTACAATGAGCAGTTCTTC,CSVEDPRLIYNEQFF
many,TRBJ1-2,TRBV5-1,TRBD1,TGCGCCAGCAGCTTCGTCGGGACAGGGGTAGAGGATGGCTACACCTTC,CASSFVGTGVEDGYTF
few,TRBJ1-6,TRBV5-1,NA,TGCGCCAGCAGCTCGGAACCAATCTATAATTCACCCCTCCACTTT,CASSSEPIYNSPLHF
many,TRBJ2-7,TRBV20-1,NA,TGCAGTGCTATGGTGAGCCACTACGAGCAGTACTTC,CSAMVSHYEQYF
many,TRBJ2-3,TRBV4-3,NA,TGCGCCAGCAGCATCTTCGTCGGGGGTGACACAGATACGCAGTATTTT,CASSIFVGGDTDTQYF
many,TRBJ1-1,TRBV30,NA,TGTGCCTGGAGTCGCAAAGTTGACAGACGGAACACTGAAGCTTTCTTT,CAWSRKVDRRNTEAFF
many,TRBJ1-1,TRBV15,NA,TGTGCCACCGGGGGGGTGAACACTGAAGCTTTCTTT,CATGGVNTEAFF
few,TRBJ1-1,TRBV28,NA,TGTGCCAGCAGTGGGGCGGACAGGAACACTGAAGCTTTCTTT,CASSGADRNTEAFF
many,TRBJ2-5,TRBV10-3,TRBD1,TGTGCCATCAGTTCCGGGACAGGGAGAGAGACCCAGTACTTC,CAISSGTGRETQYF
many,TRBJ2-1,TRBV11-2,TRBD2,TGTGCCAGCAGATATGCAGCGGGAGGCACTTGGGAGCAGTTCTTC,CASRYAAGGTWEQFF
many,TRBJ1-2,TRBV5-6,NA,TGTGCCAGCAGCTTGGTGAACTATGGCTACACCTTC,CASSLVNYGYTF
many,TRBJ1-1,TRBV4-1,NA,TGCGCCAGCAGCCAAGATCCTCGTGTTTCTGAAGCTTTCTTT,CASSQDPRVSEAFF
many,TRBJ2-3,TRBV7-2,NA,TGTGCCAGCAGCACCAGGGACTTGGGAATCACAGATACGCAGTATTTT,CASSTRDLGITDTQYF
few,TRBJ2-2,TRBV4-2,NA,TGTGCCAGCAGCCAAGAGGACATTGCGAACACCGGGGAGCTGTTTTTT,CASSQEDIANTGELFF
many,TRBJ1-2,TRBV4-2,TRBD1,TGTGCCAGCAGCCAAGTCGGAGGGGGCTCTACCTATGGCTACACCTTC,CASSQVGGGSTYGYTF
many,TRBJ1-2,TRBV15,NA,TGTGCCACCAAGCCCGGGATCCACTATGGCTACACCTTC,CATKPGIHYGYTF
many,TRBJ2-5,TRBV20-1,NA,TGCAGTGCTCGTTTAGTGGGGAGACAAGAGACCCAGTACTTC,CSARLVGRQETQYF
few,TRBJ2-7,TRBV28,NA,TGTGCCAGCAGTCAAGTCCAGGGTTTGGGAATCCTAGGCGAGCAGTACTTC,CASSQVQGLGILGEQYF